What follows are 27 T cell receptor beta chains derived from one specimen sequenced in a study of cytomegalovirus exposure and HLA in healthy donors. PCR amplification relied on 60 Vbeta primers (plus 13 Jbeta primers). Profiled with immunoSEQ multiplex PCR; TCRdb holds only in-frame clones, not every one. The sample yields under 55,000 clones, 65% to 80% seen once. The sequencing sample was made of PBMCs. These TCRs come from a woman between 50 and 59 years old in good health and CMV-seronegative.

This chain joins TRBV2 and TRBJ2-2; D may be TRBD2 (6 bases). The CDR3 is 13 amino acids. Trimming stripped 6 bases from V and 4 bases from J, with 9 bases between. CDR1 and CDR2 from the germline V gene are SNHLY and FYNNEI. CDR3 bases: TGTGCCAGCAGGAAGGGAGGCACCGGGGAGCTGTTTTTT. Translating it yields CASRKGGTGELFF.

This clone was observed a handful of times. The J gene is TRBJ2-7, the V gene TRBV27, with D unresolved. Trimming removed 6 bases from V and 3 bases from J, with 9 bases in between. Germline CDR1 reads MNHEY; CDR2 reads SMNVEV (reference sequence). This CDR3 is 12 amino acids long. CDR3 sequence (DNA): TGTGCCAGCAGAGGTGGCGGCTACGAGCAGTACTTC. As protein: CASRGGGYEQYF.

The chain couples TRBV30 to TRBJ1-2, with 10 nucleotides matching TRBD1. Germline V gene lookup returns CDR1 GTSNPN and CDR2 SVGIG (reference sequence). The junction had 11 bases not matched to a gene; V was cut back by 3 bases and J by 4 bases. This CDR3 contains 16 residues. CDR3 DNA: TGTGCCTGGAGCCCCAAGGGGACAGGGGAGGGCTATGGCTACACCTTC. It is translated as CAWSPKGTGEGYGYTF.

The chain links TRBV9 to TRBJ2-3, with TRBD2 as a possible D gene (5 bases). In germline, CDR1 is SGDLS, CDR2 YYNGEE. The CDR3 consists of 16 residues. Trimming removed 0 bases at V and 1 base at J, with 12 bases between. For the CDR3, the DNA is TGTGCCAGCAGCGTAGCCCCCAGTAGCGGCACAGATACGCAGTATTTT. The encoded protein is CASSVAPSSGTDTQYF.

This clone was observed a single time. The CDR3 loop is CASQGGQGTEAFF. In nucleotides, the CDR3 is TGTGCCAGCCAGGGAGGACAGGGCACTGAAGCTTTCTTT. This sequence joins TRBV18 and TRBJ1-1; 8 bases fit TRBD1. Per germline, CDR1 KGHSH and CDR2 LQKENI. V lost 8 bases, J lost 4 bases, and 6 bases stayed unmatched. The CDR3 extends over 13 amino acids.

This sequence joins TRBV2 and TRBJ1-2; no clear D. V was pared by 2 bases and J by 8 bases, with 9 bases between. CDR3 length: 12 amino acids. Germline values: CDR1 SNHLY, CDR2 FYNNEI. The CDR3 coding sequence is TGTGCCAGCAGTGAAAACCGGAGCGGCTACACCTTC. Translation gives CASSENRSGYTF.

The V and J genes are TRBV6-1 and TRBJ2-2; a weak D match, TRBD1 (5 bases). Between the trimmed V and J ends, which lost 7 bases and 6 bases, there was a span of 12 bases. The CDR3 covers 13 residues. Germline values: CDR1 MNHNS, CDR2 SASEGT. CDR3: CASKEGAAGELFF. Written as DNA, the CDR3 is TGTGCCAGCAAGGAAGGGGCTGCCGGGGAGCTGTTTTTT.

This sequence joins TRBV6-6 and TRBJ1-2; possibly TRBD1 for D (6 bases). The CDR3 totals 14 residues. Germline values: CDR1 MNHNY, CDR2 SVGAGI (reference sequence). V was clipped by 7 bases and J by 4 bases, with 16 bases between them. CDR3 protein: CASTRDIRGYGYTF. Written as DNA, the CDR3 is TGTGCCAGCACCCGGGACATCAGGGGCTATGGCTACACCTTC.

V is TRBV11-2 and J is TRBJ2-5, with D perhaps TRBD1 (6 bases). The germline V and J ends were trimmed by 4 bases and 5 bases, with 14 bases remaining between them. CDR1 and CDR2 from the germline V gene are SGHAT and FQNNGV. This CDR3 has 14 amino acids. In DNA form, the CDR3 reads TGTGCCAGCAGCTCCGGACAGCCGGGGGAGACCCAGTACTTC. This sequence encodes CASSSGQPGETQYF.

This clone has just a few counts. CDR3 sequence (DNA): TGTGCCAGCAGCGTAATCGGGGGTGAGCAGTTCTTC. This gives the protein CASSVIGGEQFF. This chain uses TRBV9 with TRBJ2-1; the D gene is possibly TRBD2 (6 bases). The CDR3 totals 12 residues. The germline CDR1 and CDR2 sequences are SGDLS and YYNGEE. V was clipped by 1 base and J by 9 bases, with 8 bases between them.

This chain connects TRBV6-5 to TRBJ1-1; TRBD1 might be the D (5 bases). There are 15 residues in the CDR3. The germline V and J ends were trimmed by 5 bases and 5 bases, with 18 bases remaining between them. The germline CDR1 and CDR2 sequences are MNHEY and SVGAGI. The DNA of the CDR3 is TGTGCCAGCAGTCGACAGCTAAACATGGGTACTGAAGCTTTCTTT. Its translation: CASSRQLNMGTEAFF.

This sequence joins TRBV6-5 and TRBJ1-2, with D hard to call. The CDR3 has 16 residues. V was trimmed by 0 bases and J by 1 base, leaving 12 bases between them. Germline-derived CDR1 and CDR2 are MNHEY and SVGAGI. CDR3 in DNA: TGTGCCAGCAGTTACTCGGGAGGCTTCGGTAACTATGGCTACACCTTC. It is translated as CASSYSGGFGNYGYTF.

This chain connects TRBV5-1 to TRBJ1-3; TRBD1 matches 7 bases. The CDR3 is made up of 15 amino acids. With 4 bases clipped from V and 0 bases from J, the junction kept 4 bases outside the gene matches. Germline CDR1 SGHRS, CDR2 YFSETQ. The CDR3 loop reads CASSLGQLSGNTIYF. CDR3 nucleotide sequence: TGCGCCAGCAGCCTGGGACAGCTCTCTGGAAACACCATATATTTT.

This chain connects TRBV7-2 to TRBJ1-1; D is ambiguous. The CDR3 has 11 residues. With 7 bases removed from V and 4 bases from J, the gap between germline ends came to 7 bases. CDR1 is SGHTA, CDR2 FQGNSA, per germline. CDR3 nucleotide sequence: TGTGCCAGCACCTCCCGCACTGAAGCTTTCTTT. Protein product: CASTSRTEAFF.

This clone was observed a handful of times. CDR3 in DNA: TGTGCCAGCAGTGCAGAGGGAAATGAGCAGTTCTTC. This sequence encodes CASSAEGNEQFF. The chain combines TRBV2 with TRBJ2-1; D is possibly TRBD2 (5 bases). V was pared by 4 bases and J by 7 bases, with 8 bases between. Germline V gene data show CDR1 as SNHLY and CDR2 as FYNNEI. CDR3 length: 12 residues.

V is TRBV5-4 and J is TRBJ2-5; 8 nucleotides match TRBD2. V shed 3 bases, J shed 2 bases, and the junction held 3 bases outside the gene matches. Germline V gives CDR1 SGHNT, CDR2 YYREEE (reference sequence). This CDR3 comprises 14 residues. Here the CDR3 DNA reads TGTGCCAGCAGCTGGGCGGGGGGTCAAGAGACCCAGTACTTC. This gives the protein CASSWAGGQETQYF.

The chain employs TRBV5-6 and TRBJ2-7; 7 bases map to TRBD1. Trimming cost V 4 bases and J 2 bases; bases outside gene matches: 3. Germline CDR1 reads SGHDT; CDR2 reads YYEEEE. The CDR3 runs to 13 residues. The CDR3 DNA follows: TGTGCCAGCAGCGTGGACAGGCCCTACGAGCAGTACTTC. This translates into CASSVDRPYEQYF.

This clone was counted between two and nine times. The rearrangement joins TRBV19 to TRBJ2-2; the match to TRBD1 covers 7 bases. V lost 6 bases and J lost 5; bases outside the gene matches: 3. This CDR3 has 13 residues. Germline-derived CDR1 and CDR2 are LNHDA and SQIVND (reference sequence). The CDR3 here is CASRGGGTGELFF. In DNA, the CDR3 is TGTGCCAGTAGAGGGGGCGGGACCGGGGAGCTGTTTTTT. The whole variable domain, remainder taken from reference TRBV19 and TRBJ2-2, is DGGITQSPKYLFRKEGQNVTLSCEQNLNHDAMYWYRQDPGQGLRLIYYSQIVNDFQKGDIAEGYSVSREKKESFPLTVTSAQKNPTAFYLCASRGGGTGELFFGEGSRLTVL.

Only a few counts were recorded for this clone. The gene calls are TRBV19 and TRBJ1-1, with D maybe TRBD1 (5 bases). The CDR3 consists of 13 residues. Germline V gene lookup returns CDR1 LNHDA and CDR2 SQIVND (reference sequence). The germline V and J ends were trimmed by 5 bases and 1 base, with 8 bases remaining between them. CDR3 residues: CASSVGQNTEAFF. CDR3 nucleotide sequence: TGTGCCAGTAGTGTAGGACAGAACACTGAAGCTTTCTTT. Together with reference TRBV19 and TRBJ1-1, the CDR3 gives the full variable domain: DGGITQSPKYLFRKEGQNVTLSCEQNLNHDAMYWYRQDPGQGLRLIYYSQIVNDFQKGDIAEGYSVSREKKESFPLTVTSAQKNPTAFYLCASSVGQNTEAFFGQGTRLTVV.

The rearrangement joins TRBV2 to TRBJ2-5, with 7 positions matching TRBD1. CDR1 and CDR2 from the germline V gene are SNHLY and FYNNEI. This CDR3 contains 13 residues. The ends lost 6 bases at V and 3 bases at J; junction bases unmatched: 4. The CDR3 DNA follows: TGTGCCAGCAGGTCGACAGGGAAAGAGACCCAGTACTTC. This encodes CASRSTGKETQYF.

The chain carries TRBV5-6 and TRBJ1-6; the D gene is possibly TRBD1 (6 bases). V lost 4 bases and J lost 11, with 16 bases in between. Germline V gives CDR1 SGHDT, CDR2 YYEEEE. This CDR3 has 14 residues. CDR3 DNA: TGTGCCAGCAGCGGCCAGGGGACAAGAACACCCCTCCACTTT. Translating gives CASSGQGTRTPLHF.

The chain joins TRBV4-3 to TRBJ2-5, with D unresolved. Judging by the DNA end, TRBJ2-7 fits better; the J call may be wrong. This CDR3 is 14 amino acids long. Germline CDR1 is LGHNA and CDR2 is YSLEER. The CDR3 bases are TGCGCCAGCAGCCAAGTTCGCGGCTCCTACGAGCAGTACTTC. It codes for CASSQVRGSYEQYF.

In its sample, this clone was seen a few times. The J gene is TRBJ2-7, the V gene TRBV5-5, with 7 bases matching TRBD1. The CDR3 has 14 residues. V trimming: 2 bases; J trimming: 3 bases; junction bases outside the gene matches: 5. CDR1 SGHKS and CDR2 YYEKEE come from the germline V gene (reference sequence). This CDR3 reads CASSFGQVNYEQYF. DNA of the CDR3: TGTGCCAGCAGCTTCGGACAGGTTAACTACGAGCAGTACTTC.

This chain uses TRBV4-1 with TRBJ2-3; 7 bases are a match to TRBD1. CDR3 length: 16 amino acids. The V and J ends lost 0 bases and 1 base, in that order; junction bases with no gene match: 4. In germline, CDR1 is MGHRA, CDR2 YSYEKL. CDR3 nucleotide sequence: TGCGCCAGCAGCCAAGAGTCGACAGGGCGCACAGATACGCAGTATTTT. Translation: CASSQESTGRTDTQYF.

This rearrangement joins TRBV5-1 to TRBJ2-7; TRBD2 might be the D (5 bases). Between the trimmed V and J ends, which lost 3 bases and 6 bases, there was a span of 19 bases. Germline V gene data show CDR1 as SGHRS and CDR2 as YFSETQ. CDR3 length: 15 amino acids. CDR3 amino acids: CASSSRDAPPSEQYF. CDR3 DNA: TGCGCCAGCAGCTCCCGGGATGCCCCTCCATCCGAGCAGTACTTC.

The rearrangement joins TRBV19 to TRBJ1-3; TRBD1 matches at 7 bases. Losses at the gene ends were 6 bases for V and 2 bases for J; bases not matched to a gene: 7. This CDR3 is 15 amino acids long. Germline CDR1 and CDR2: LNHDA and SQIVND (reference sequence). CDR3 protein: CASSLPGTAGNTIYF. CDR3 nucleotide sequence: TGTGCCAGTAGCCTACCCGGGACAGCTGGAAACACCATATATTTT.

This rearrangement joins TRBV6-5 to TRBJ2-3, with 7 positions matching TRBD2. Germline CDR1 MNHEY, CDR2 SVGAGI. Trimming took 8 bases from V and 6 from J; bases not matched to a gene: 2. The CDR3 consists of 11 residues. The DNA of the CDR3 is TGTGCCAGCGGGGAGGGCGATACGCAGTATTTT. It translates to CASGEGDTQYF.